This T cell receptor beta chain was captured in a study of OX40 agonist ivuxolimab in advanced cancers. On this clone: The target antigen is unknown.

Here immunoSEQ multiplex PCR was the method, and the copy in TCRdb shows in-frame clones only, minus some. The sample has fewer than 75,000 clones, approximately 80% seen once. Per the germline V gene, CDR1 is WNHNN and CDR2 is SYGVQD (reference sequence). With 2 bases removed from V and 7 bases from J, the gap between germline ends came to 14 bases. The CDR3 is 14 residues long. Study results and caveats: Certain nonresponders likewise exhibited a low normalized T-cell clonal expansion.

Sequencing used CD4+ or CD8+ T cells sorted from blood, obtained in a trial of the OX40 agonist ivuxolimab. The clonotype was recovered from an adult with an advanced solid tumor such as melanoma, head and neck, liver or kidney cancer. The V call is TRBV10-1, the J call TRBJ1-2; maybe TRBD1 (6 bases). This CDR3 is CASSERGGRSGYTF. The DNA for the CDR3 is TGCGCCAGCAGTGAGAGAGGGGGTAGGAGTGGCTACACCTTC.